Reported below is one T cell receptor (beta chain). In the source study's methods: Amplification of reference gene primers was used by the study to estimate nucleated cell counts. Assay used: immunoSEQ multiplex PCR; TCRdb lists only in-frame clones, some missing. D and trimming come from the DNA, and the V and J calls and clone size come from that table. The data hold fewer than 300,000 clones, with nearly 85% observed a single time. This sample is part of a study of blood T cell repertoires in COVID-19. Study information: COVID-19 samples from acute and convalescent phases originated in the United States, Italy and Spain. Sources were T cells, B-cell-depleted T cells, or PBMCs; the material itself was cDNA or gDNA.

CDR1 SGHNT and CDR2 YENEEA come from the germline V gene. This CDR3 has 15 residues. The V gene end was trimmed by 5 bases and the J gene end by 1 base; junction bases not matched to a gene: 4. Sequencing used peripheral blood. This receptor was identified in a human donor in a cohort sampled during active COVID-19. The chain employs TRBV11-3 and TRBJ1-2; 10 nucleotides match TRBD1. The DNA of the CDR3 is TGTGCCAGCAGCACCCGGGACAGGGGTAACTATGGCTACACCTTC. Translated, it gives CASSTRDRGNYGYTF.